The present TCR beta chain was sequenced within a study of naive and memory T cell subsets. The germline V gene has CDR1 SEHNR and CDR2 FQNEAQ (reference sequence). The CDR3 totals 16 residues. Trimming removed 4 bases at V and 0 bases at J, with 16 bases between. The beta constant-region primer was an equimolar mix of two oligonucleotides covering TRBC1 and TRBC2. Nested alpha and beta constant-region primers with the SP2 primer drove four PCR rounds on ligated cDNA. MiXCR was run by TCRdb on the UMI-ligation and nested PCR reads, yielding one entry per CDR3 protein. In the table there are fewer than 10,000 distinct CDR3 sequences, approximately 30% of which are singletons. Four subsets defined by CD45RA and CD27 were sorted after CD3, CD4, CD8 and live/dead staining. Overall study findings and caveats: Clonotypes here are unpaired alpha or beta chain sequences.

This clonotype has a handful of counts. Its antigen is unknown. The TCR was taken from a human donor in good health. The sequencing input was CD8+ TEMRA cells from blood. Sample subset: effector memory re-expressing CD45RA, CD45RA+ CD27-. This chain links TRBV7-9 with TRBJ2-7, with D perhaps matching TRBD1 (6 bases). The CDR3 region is CASSSAGTLSSYEQYF. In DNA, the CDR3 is TGTGCCAGCAGCTCCGCCGGGACACTTAGCTCCTACGAGCAGTACTTC.